These 16 T cell receptor beta chains share one sample of origin, sequenced in a study of T cell repertoires in cytomegalovirus infection. TCRdb re-called the reads through MiXCR, storing one row per CDR3 protein. The sample has hundreds of thousands of distinct CDR3 sequences; around 24% are singletons. The sample taken for sequencing was CD8+ T cells from PBMCs. The receptors were sampled from a human donor in good health (CMV status not recorded). Some clones in this sample may be carry-over from other donors' samples.

This clonotype was observed a handful of times. The V call is TRBV12-5, the J call TRBJ1-4; weak D call: TRBD1 (5 bases). CDR1 and CDR2 (germline): LGHNT, FRNRAP. The ends were cut back, 1 base at V and 10 bases at J, with 16 bases in the middle. The CDR3 length is 15 residues. CDR3 DNA sequence: TGTGCTAGTGGTTTGGGAGGGGCCCGACCCGGAAAACTGTTTTTT. The encoded protein is CASGLGGARPGKLFF.

This clonotype has more than one count but fewer than ten. The chain combines TRBV12-3 or TRBV12-4 with TRBJ2-5, with D possibly matching TRBD2 (6 bases). The CDR3 sequence is 13 residues long. V was shortened by 10 bases and J by 3 bases, with 15 bases between the two germline ends. Written as DNA, the CDR3 is TGTGCCACCTCGGGACTTACGAAAGAGACCCAGTACTTC. Amino acid sequence: CATSGLTKETQYF.

The chain links TRBV28 to TRBJ1-1; D is undetermined. Germline assignment: CDR1 MDHEN and CDR2 SYDVKM. Deletions cut 2 bases from V and 6 bases from J, with 13 bases between. This CDR3 is built from 14 residues. In nucleotides, the CDR3 is TGTGCCAGCAGTTTAGGGGTAAGTCGATCTGAAGCTTTCTTT. Protein sequence: CASSLGVSRSEAFF.

With respect to this clonotype: A read error may explain this, as a much larger clone is one base away. This chain uses TRBV7-2 with TRBJ2-5; D is ambiguous. The CDR3 totals 12 residues. V lost 2 bases to trimming and J lost 5 bases, with 6 bases between them. Germline loops: CDR1 SGHTA, CDR2 FQGNSA. The CDR3 here is CASSLNGETQYF. The CDR3 nucleotides are TGTGCCAGCAGCTTAAATGGGGAGACCCAGTACTTC.

This clonotype has only a few counts. V and J are TRBV6-5 and TRBJ2-1; D unclear. Germline CDR1 MNHEY, CDR2 SVGAGI. V was shortened by 4 bases and J by 0 bases, with 16 bases between the two germline ends. The CDR3 spans 17 residues. The CDR3 sequence: CASSSAPTRSSYNEQFF. The CDR3 DNA reads as TGTGCCAGCAGTTCCGCCCCGACACGCAGCTCCTACAATGAGCAGTTCTTC.

The J gene is TRBJ2-3, the V gene TRBV19, with D perhaps matching TRBD1 (5 bases). CDR1 is LNHDA, CDR2 SQIVND, per germline (reference sequence). Trimming stripped 9 bases from V and 0 bases from J, with 13 bases between. The CDR3 has 14 residues. CDR3 amino acids: CASSRWGSTDTQYF. In nucleotides, the CDR3 is TGTGCCAGCAGTCGTTGGGGCAGCACAGATACGCAGTATTTT. The full variable domain, its missing parts supplied by reference TRBV19 and TRBJ2-3, is DGGITQSPKYLFRKEGQNVTLSCEQNLNHDAMYWYRQDPGQGLRLIYYSQIVNDFQKGDIAEGYSVSREKKESFPLTVTSAQKNPTAFYLCASSRWGSTDTQYFGPGTRLTVL.

The V gene is TRBV20-1, the J gene TRBJ1-2; possible D gene TRBD1, 5 bases. Germline-derived CDR1 and CDR2 are DFQATT and SNEGSKA (reference sequence). This CDR3 spans 15 amino acids. With 0 bases removed from V and 3 bases from J, the gap between germline ends came to 14 bases. The CDR3 protein is CSARDPRDEHYGYTF. CDR3 nucleotides: TGCAGTGCTAGAGATCCTCGGGACGAACACTATGGCTACACCTTC.

The rearrangement links TRBV11-3 to TRBJ1-1; TRBD1 might be the D (5 bases). The germline gives CDR1 SGHNT, CDR2 YENEEA. Trimming removed 5 bases from V and 4 bases from J, with 8 bases in between. The CDR3 totals 12 residues. The CDR3 here is CASSQGTTEAFF. CDR3 bases: TGTGCCAGCAGCCAGGGAACCACTGAAGCTTTCTTT.

This chain joins TRBV25-1 and TRBJ2-1; no firm D call. V was cut by 1 base and J by 8 bases, with 6 bases left in between. The germline CDR1 and CDR2 sequences are MGHDK and SYGVNS. This CDR3 is 12 amino acids long. The CDR3 DNA reads as TGTGCCAGCAGTGAATCCCCGGATGAGCAGTTCTTC. Translation gives CASSESPDEQFF.

This sequence joins TRBV28 and TRBJ1-2; perhaps TRBD1 as D (5 bases). Germline loops: CDR1 MDHEN, CDR2 SYDVKM. The CDR3 runs 15 residues. V shed 4 bases and J shed 4 bases, with 16 bases lying between them. CDR3 DNA sequence: TGTGCCAGCAGTTCTGGGCAAACCACAGGCTATGGCTACACCTTC. Its protein is CASSSGQTTGYGYTF.

The chain recombines TRBV4-1 with TRBJ2-3; D unclear. Trimming left V 3 bases short and J 0 bases short, with 10 bases between. Germline assignment: CDR1 MGHRA and CDR2 YSYEKL. CDR3 length equals 15 residues. The CDR3 coding sequence is TGCGCCAGCAGCCACTACGACATAAGCACAGATACGCAGTATTTT. This translates into CASSHYDISTDTQYF.

CDR3 DNA sequence: TGTGCCAGCAGAACCGGGGCCGGGCTTTACCCAAAGACCCAGTACTTC. This codes for CASRTGAGLYPKTQYF. The J gene is TRBJ2-5, the V gene TRBV27; D is tentatively TRBD1 or TRBD2 (5 bases each). The germline V gene has CDR1 MNHEY and CDR2 SMNVEV (reference sequence). V was cut by 6 bases and J by 6 bases, with 23 bases left in between. The CDR3 has 16 residues.

This clonotype has just a few counts. The chain links TRBV10-3 to TRBJ1-1; no reliable D call. The germline V gene encodes CDR1 ENHRY and CDR2 SYGVKD. The ends were cut back, 6 bases at V and 1 base at J, with 9 bases in the middle. The CDR3 spans 13 residues. The DNA of the CDR3 is TGTGCCATCAGACCTGACAAGAACACTGAAGCTTTCTTT. It encodes CAIRPDKNTEAFF.

The chain is built from TRBV19 and TRBJ2-1; D is possibly TRBD2 (7 bases). The CDR3 contains 16 residues. Germline values: CDR1 LNHDA, CDR2 SQIVND (reference sequence). Trimming took 3 bases from V and 3 from J, leaving 15 bases between them. This CDR3 reads CASSILGGGLYNEQFF. The CDR3 DNA sequence: TGTGCCAGTAGTATTTTAGGCGGGGGCCTCTACAATGAGCAGTTCTTC.

This rearrangement joins TRBV29-1 to TRBJ1-1; D perhaps matches TRBD1 (5 bases). Germline values: CDR1 SQVTM, CDR2 ANQGSEA. The CDR3 totals 11 residues. V was cut by 3 bases and J by 7 bases, with 9 bases left in between. In DNA form, the CDR3 reads TGCAGCGTTGAGGGGGACGATGAAGCTTTCTTT. Residues: CSVEGDDEAFF.

The J gene is TRBJ2-3, the V gene TRBV13; TRBD2 might be the D (5 bases). Germline loops: CDR1 PRHDT, CDR2 FYEKMQ (reference sequence). This CDR3 is built from 17 residues. V lost 3 bases and J lost 2, with 18 bases in between. The CDR3 DNA is TGTGCCAGCAGCTTCCAACCTCCAGCGGACGACACAGATACGCAGTATTTT. It yields the protein CASSFQPPADDTDTQYF. Full variable domain (rest looked up from reference TRBV13 and TRBJ2-3): AAGVIQSPRHLIKEKRETATLKCYPIPRHDTVYWYQQGPGQDPQFLISFYEKMQSDKGSIPDRFSAQQFSDYHSELNMSSLELGDSALYFCASSFQPPADDTDTQYFGPGTRLTVL.